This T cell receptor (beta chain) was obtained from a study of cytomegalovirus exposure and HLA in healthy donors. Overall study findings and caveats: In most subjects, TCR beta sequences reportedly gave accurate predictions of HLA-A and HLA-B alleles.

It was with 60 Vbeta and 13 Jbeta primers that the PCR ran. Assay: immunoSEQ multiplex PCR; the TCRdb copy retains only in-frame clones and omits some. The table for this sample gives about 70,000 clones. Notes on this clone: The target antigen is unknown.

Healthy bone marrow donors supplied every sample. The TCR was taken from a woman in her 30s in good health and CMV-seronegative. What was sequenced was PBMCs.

CDR3 DNA sequence: TGTGCCAGCAGCTTGCCCAAGGGAGGGGACGTCTACGAGCAGTACTTC. It specifies CASSLPKGGDVYEQYF. The J gene is TRBJ2-7, the V gene TRBV7-6; TRBD2 matches 7 bases. V shed 3 bases and J 3 bases; nucleotides not matched to a gene: 11. This CDR3 is built from 16 residues. CDR1 and CDR2 from the germline V gene are SGHVS and FNYEAQ.